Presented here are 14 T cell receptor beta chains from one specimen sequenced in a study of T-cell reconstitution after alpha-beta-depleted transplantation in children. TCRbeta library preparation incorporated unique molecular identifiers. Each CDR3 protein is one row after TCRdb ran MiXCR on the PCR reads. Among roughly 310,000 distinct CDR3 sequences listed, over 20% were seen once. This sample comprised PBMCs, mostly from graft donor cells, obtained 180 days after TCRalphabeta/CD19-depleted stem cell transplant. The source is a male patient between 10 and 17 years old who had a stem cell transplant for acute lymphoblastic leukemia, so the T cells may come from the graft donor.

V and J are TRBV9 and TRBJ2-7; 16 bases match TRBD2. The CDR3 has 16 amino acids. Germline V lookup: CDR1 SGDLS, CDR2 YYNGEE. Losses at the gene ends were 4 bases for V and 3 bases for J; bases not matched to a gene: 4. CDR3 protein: CASSPGTSGRVYEQYF. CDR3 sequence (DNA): TGTGCCAGCAGCCCGGGGACTAGCGGGAGGGTCTACGAGCAGTACTTC.

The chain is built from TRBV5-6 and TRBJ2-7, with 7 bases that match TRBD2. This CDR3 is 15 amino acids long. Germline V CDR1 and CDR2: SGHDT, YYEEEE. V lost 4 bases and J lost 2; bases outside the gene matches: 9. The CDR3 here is CASSGKRGRPYEQYF. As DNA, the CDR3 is TGTGCCAGCAGCGGGAAGCGGGGACGCCCCTACGAGCAGTACTTC. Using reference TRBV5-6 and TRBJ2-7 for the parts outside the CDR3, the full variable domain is DAGVTQSPTHLIKTRGQQVTLRCSPKSGHDTVSWYQQALGQGPQFIFQYYEEEERQRGNFPDRFSGHQFPNYSSELNVNALLLGDSALYLCASSGKRGRPYEQYFGPGTRLTVT.

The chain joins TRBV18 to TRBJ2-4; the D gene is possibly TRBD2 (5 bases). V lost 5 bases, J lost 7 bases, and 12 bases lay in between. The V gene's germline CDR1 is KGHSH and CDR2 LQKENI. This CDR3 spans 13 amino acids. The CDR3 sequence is CASSDHSGNIQYF. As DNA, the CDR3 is TGTGCCAGCTCAGACCACTCGGGGAACATTCAGTACTTC. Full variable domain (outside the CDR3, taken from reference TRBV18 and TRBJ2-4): NAGVMQNPRHLVRRRGQEARLRCSPMKGHSHVYWYRQLPEEGLKFMVYLQKENIIDESGMPKERFSAEFPKEGPSILRIQQVVRGDSAAYFCASSDHSGNIQYFGAGTRLSVL.

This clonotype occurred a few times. The CDR3, as DNA: TGCGCCAGCAGCTGGGGGCTATCCGAGTTGGGCACTGAAGCTTTCTTT. Its translation is CASSWGLSELGTEAFF. The chain is built from TRBV5-1 and TRBJ1-1; tentative D call: TRBD1 (6 bases). CDR3 size: 16 residues. Between the trimmed V and J ends, which lost 3 bases and 4 bases, there was a span of 19 bases. Germline CDR1 reads SGHRS; CDR2 reads YFSETQ.

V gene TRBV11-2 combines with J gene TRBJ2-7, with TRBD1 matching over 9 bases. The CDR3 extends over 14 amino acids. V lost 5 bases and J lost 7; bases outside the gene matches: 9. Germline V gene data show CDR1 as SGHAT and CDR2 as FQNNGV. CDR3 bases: TGTGCCAGCAGCGGACAGGGGACAGCGGCGGAGCAGTACTTC. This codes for CASSGQGTAAEQYF.

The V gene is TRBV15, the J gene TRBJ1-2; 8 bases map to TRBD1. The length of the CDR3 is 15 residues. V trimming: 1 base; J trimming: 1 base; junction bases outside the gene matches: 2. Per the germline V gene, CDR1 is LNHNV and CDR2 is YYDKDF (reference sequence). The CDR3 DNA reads TGTGCCACCAGCAGAGGGACAGGGAGTAACTATGGCTACACCTTC. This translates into CATSRGTGSNYGYTF.

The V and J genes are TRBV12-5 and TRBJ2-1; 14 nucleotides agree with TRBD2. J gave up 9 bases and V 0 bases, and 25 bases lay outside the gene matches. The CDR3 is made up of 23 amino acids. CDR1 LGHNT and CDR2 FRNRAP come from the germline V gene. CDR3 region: CASGLVLLDFGTEGLAGGGEQFF. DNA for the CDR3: TGTGCTAGTGGTTTGGTACTTTTGGACTTTGGGACGGAAGGACTAGCGGGAGGAGGTGAGCAGTTCTTC. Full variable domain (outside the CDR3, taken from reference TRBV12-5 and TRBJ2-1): DARVTQTPRHKVTEMGQEVTMRCQPILGHNTVFWYRQTMMQGLELLAYFRNRAPLDDSGMPKDRFSAEMPDATLATLKIQPSEPRDSAVYFCASGLVLLDFGTEGLAGGGEQFFGPGTRLTVL.

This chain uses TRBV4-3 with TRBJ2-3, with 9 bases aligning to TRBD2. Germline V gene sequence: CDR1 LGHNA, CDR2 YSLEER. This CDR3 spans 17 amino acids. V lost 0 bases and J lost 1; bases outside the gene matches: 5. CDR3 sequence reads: CASSQEAGGGGTDTQYF. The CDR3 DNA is TGCGCCAGCAGCCAAGAGGCGGGAGGGGGGGGCACAGATACGCAGTATTTT.

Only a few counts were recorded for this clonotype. The CDR3 sequence: CTFRWGMNTEAFF. The CDR3 nucleotides read TGCACCTTCAGGTGGGGGATGAACACTGAAGCTTTCTTT. The chain links TRBV29-1 to TRBJ1-1; possible D gene TRBD1, 5 bases. The CDR3 sequence is 13 residues long. From germline, CDR1 is SQVTM and CDR2 ANQGSEA.

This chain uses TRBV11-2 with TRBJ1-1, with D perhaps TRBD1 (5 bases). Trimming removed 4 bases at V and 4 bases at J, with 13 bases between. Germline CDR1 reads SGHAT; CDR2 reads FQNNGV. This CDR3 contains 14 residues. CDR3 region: CASSWGLQSTEAFF. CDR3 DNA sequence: TGTGCCAGCAGCTGGGGACTCCAGAGCACTGAAGCTTTCTTT. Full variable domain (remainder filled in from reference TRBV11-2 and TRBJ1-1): EAGVAQSPRYKIIEKRQSVAFWCNPISGHATLYWYQQILGQGPKLLIQFQNNGVVDDSQLPKDRFSAERLKGVDSTLKIQPAKLEDSAVYLCASSWGLQSTEAFFGQGTRLTVV.

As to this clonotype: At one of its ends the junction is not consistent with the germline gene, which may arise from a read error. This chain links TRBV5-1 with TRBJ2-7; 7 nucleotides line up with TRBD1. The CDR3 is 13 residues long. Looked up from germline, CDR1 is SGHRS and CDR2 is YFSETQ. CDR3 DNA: TGCGCCAGCAGCTTGGTCGTACAGGGGCTTCCCGCATTC. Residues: CASSLVVQGLPAF.

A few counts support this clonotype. The CDR3 nucleotides are TGCGCCAGCAGCCAAGGGACTTTATTCACAGATACGCAGTATTTT. It encodes CASSQGTLFTDTQYF. The V call is TRBV4-1, the J call TRBJ2-3, with a possible D match to TRBD2 (5 bases). The CDR3 length is 15 residues. The germline CDR1 and CDR2 sequences are MGHRA and YSYEKL. The ends were cut back, 1 base at V and 2 bases at J, with 10 bases in the middle.

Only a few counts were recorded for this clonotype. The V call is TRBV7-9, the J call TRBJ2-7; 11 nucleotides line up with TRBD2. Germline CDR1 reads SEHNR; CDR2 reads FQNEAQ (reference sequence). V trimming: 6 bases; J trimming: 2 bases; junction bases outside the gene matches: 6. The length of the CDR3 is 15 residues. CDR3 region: CASRPGTSGTYEQYF. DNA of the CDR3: TGTGCCAGCAGGCCCGGGACTAGCGGTACCTACGAGCAGTACTTC. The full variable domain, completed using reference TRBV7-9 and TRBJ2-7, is DTGVSQNPRHKITKRGQNVTFRCDPISEHNRLYWYRQTLGQGPEFLTYFQNEAQLEKSRLLSDRFSAERPKGSFSTLEIQRTEQGDSAMYLCASRPGTSGTYEQYFGPGTRLTVT.

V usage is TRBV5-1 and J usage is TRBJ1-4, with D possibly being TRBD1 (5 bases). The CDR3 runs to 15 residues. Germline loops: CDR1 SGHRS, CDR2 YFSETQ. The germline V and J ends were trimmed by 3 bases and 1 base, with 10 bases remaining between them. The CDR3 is CASSSGGITNEKLFF. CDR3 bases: TGCGCCAGCAGCTCCGGGGGTATAACTAATGAAAAACTGTTTTTT.